This TCR beta chain was documented in a study of blood T cell repertoires in COVID-19. This CDR3 comprises 15 residues. Germline V lookup: CDR1 LNHDA, CDR2 SQIVND (reference sequence). With V trimmed by 6 bases and J by 7 bases, 7 bases remained unmatched. Sequenced by immunoSEQ multiplex PCR; TCRdb stores in-frame clones only, minus some. The sample records roughly 100,000 clones, nearly 90% being singletons. V and J are TRBV19 and TRBJ1-6; 9 bases are shared with TRBD1. This clonotype was sampled from a man in his forties or fifties in a cohort sampled during active COVID-19. Sequenced sample: peripheral blood. The CDR3: CASRIRQGENSPLHF. In DNA form, the CDR3 reads TGTGCCAGTAGGATACGACAGGGGGAGAATTCACCCCTCCACTTT.